This T cell receptor (beta chain) is from a study of Graves' ophthalmopathy and Graves' hyperthyroidism. Study outcomes and limitations: The model forecast ophthalmopathy progression, reaching about 70% sensitivity and 72.22% specificity.

Remarks on this clonotype: Its antigen is as yet unknown.

For repertoire sequencing, the TCR beta CDR3 regions were amplified from RNA transcripts. The workflow started with a first-round RT-PCR run with HTBI primers and then moved on to a second-round multiplex PCR. TCRdb analysed the multiplex PCR reads with MiXCR anew, one entry per CDR3 protein. This table has almost 750,000 distinct CDR3 sequences, roughly 40% appearing once. V lost 9 bases and J lost 1, with 15 bases in between. This CDR3 has 15 amino acids. Germline CDR1 is LNHDA and CDR2 is SQIVND (reference sequence). The sequence derives from an adult man with Graves' ophthalmopathy. Material for sequencing was peripheral blood. This chain joins TRBV19 and TRBJ2-2; the D is unclear. The DNA for the CDR3 is TGTGCCAGCCGGACCCACAGTCTGAACACCGGGGAGCTGTTTTTT. Protein product: CASRTHSLNTGELFF.